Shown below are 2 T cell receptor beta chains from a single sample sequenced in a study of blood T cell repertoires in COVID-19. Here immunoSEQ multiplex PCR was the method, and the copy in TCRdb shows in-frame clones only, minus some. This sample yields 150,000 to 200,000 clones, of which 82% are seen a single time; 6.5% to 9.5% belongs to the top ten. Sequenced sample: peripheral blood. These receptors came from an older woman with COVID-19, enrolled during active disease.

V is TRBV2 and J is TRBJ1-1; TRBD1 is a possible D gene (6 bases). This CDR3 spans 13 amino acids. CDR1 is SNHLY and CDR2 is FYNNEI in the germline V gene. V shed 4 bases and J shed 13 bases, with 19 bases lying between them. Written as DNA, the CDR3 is TGTGCCAGCAGTGGAGGAGAGGGGGTAGTTGTTTTCTTT. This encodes CASSGGEGVVVFF. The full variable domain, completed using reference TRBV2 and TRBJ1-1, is EPEVTQTPSHQVTQMGQEVILRCVPISNHLYFYWYRQILGQKVEFLVSFYNNEISEKSEIFDDQFSVERPDGSNFTLKIRSTKLEDSAMYFCASSGGEGVVVFFGQGTRLTVV.

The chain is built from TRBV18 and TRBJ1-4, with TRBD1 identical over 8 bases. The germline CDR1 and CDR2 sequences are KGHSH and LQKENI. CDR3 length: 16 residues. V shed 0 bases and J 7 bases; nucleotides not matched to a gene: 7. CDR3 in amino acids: CASSPPSTGAAEKLFF. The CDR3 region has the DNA TGTGCCAGCTCACCACCGTCGACAGGGGCGGCTGAAAAACTGTTTTTT.